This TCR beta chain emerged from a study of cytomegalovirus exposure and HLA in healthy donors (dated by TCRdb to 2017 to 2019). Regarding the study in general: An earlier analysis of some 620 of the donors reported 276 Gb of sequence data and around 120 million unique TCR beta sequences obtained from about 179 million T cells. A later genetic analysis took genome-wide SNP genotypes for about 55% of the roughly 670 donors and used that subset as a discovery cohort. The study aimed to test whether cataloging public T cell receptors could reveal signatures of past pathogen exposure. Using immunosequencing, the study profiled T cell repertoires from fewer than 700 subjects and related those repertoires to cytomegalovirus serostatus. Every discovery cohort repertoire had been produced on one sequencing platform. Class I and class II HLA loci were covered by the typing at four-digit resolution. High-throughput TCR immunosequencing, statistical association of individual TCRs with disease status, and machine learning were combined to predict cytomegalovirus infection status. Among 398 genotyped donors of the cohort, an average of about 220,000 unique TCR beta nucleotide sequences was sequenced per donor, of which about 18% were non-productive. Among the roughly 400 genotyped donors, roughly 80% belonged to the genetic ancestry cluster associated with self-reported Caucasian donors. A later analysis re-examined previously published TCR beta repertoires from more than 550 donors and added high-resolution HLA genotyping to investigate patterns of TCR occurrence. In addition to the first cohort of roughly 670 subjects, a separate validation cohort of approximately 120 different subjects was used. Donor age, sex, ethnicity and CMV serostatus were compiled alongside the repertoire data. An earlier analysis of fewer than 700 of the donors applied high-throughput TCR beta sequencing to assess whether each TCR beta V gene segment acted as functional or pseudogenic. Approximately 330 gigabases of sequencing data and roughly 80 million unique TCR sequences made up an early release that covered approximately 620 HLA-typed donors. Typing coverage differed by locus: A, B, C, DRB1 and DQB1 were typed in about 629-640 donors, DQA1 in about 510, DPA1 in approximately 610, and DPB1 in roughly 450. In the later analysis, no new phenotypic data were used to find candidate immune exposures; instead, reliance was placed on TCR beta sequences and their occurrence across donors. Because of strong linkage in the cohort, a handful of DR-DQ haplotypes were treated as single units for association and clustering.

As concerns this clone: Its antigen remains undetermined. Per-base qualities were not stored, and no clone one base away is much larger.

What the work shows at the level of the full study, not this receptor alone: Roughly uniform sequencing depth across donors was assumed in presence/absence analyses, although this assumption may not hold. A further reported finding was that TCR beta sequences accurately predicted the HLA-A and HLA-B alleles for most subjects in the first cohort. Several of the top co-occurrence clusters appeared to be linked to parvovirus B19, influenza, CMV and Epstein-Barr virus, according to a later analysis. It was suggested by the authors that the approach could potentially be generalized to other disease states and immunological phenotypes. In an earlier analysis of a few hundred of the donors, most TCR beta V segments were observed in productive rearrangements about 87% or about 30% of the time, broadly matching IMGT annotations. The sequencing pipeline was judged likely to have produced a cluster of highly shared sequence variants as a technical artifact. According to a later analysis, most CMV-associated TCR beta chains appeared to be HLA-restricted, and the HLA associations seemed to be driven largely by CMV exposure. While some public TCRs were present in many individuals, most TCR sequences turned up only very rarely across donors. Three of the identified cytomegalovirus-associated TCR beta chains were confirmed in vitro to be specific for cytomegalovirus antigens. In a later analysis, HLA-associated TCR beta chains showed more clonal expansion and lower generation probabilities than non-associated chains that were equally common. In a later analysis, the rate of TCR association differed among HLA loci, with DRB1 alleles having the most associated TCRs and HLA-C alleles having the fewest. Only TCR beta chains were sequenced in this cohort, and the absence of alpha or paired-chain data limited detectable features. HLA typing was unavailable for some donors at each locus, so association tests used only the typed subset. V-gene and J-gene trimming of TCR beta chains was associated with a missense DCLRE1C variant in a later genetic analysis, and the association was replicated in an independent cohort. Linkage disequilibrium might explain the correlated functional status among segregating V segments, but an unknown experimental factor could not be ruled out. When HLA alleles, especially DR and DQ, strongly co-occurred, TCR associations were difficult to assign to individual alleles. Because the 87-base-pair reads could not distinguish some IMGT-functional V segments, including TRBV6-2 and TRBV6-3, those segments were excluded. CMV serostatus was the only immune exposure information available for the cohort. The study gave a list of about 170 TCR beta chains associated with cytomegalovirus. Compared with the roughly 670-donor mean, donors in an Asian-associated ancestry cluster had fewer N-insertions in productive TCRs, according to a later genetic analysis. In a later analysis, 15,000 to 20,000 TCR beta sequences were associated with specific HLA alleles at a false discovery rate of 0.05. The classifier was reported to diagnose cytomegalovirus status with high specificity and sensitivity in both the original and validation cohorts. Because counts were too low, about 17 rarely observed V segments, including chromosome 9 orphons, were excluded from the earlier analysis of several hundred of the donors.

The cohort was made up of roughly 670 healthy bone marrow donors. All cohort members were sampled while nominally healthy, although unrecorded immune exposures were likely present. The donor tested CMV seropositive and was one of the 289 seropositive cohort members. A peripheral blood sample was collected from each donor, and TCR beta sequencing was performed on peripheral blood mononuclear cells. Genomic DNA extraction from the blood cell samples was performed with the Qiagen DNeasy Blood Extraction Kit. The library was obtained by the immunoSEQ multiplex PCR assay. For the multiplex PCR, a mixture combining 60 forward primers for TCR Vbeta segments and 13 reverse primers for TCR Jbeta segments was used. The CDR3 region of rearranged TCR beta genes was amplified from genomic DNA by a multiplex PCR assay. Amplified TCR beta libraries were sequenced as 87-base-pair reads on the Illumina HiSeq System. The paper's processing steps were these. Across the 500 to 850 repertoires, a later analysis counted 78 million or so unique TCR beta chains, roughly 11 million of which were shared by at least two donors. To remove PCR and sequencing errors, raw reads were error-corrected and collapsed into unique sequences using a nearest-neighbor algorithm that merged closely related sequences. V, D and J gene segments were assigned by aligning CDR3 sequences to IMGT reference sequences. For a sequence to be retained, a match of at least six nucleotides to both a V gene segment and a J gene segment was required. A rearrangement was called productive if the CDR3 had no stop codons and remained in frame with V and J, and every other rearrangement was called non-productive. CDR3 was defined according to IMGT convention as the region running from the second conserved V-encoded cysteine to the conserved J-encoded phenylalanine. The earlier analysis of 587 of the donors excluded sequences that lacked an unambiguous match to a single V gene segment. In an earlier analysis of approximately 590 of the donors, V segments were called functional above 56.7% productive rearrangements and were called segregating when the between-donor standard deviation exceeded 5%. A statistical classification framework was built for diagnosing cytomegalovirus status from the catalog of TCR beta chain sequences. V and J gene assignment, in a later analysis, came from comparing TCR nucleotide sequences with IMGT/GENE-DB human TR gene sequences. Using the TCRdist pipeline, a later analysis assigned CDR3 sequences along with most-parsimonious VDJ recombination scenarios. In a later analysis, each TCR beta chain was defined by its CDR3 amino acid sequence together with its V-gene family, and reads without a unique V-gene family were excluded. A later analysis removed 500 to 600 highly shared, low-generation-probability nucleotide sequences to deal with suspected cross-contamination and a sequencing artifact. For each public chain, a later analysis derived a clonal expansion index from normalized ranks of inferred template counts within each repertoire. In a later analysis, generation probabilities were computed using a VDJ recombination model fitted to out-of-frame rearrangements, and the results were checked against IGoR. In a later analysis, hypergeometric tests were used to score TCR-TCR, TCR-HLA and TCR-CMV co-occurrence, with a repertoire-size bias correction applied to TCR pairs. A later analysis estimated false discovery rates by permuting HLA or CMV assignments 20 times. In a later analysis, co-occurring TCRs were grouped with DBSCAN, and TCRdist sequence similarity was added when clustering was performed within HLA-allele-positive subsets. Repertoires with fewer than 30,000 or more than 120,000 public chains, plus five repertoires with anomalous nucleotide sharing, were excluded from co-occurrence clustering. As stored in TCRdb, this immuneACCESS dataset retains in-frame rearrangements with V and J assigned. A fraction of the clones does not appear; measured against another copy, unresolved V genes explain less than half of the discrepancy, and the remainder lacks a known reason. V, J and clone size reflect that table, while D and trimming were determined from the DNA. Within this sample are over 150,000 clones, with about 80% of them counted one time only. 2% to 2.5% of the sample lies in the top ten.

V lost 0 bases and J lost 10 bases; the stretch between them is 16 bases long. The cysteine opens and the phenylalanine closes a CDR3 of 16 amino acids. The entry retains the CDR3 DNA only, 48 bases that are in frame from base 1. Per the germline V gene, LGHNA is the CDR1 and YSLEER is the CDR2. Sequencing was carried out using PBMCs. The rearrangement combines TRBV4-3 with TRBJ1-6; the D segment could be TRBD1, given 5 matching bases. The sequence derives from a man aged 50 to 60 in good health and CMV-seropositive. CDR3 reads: CASSQDPAIGASPLHF. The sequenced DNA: TGCGCCAGCAGCCAAGATCCTGCGATAGGGGCCTCACCCCTCCACTTT.